These T cell receptor beta chains were read from a single sample in a study of cytomegalovirus exposure and HLA in healthy donors. Sequencing was performed with immunoSEQ multiplex PCR; in TCRdb, only in-frame clones are kept and a portion is missing. The profile covers 93,000 or so clones, with roughly 77% appearing a single time and about a tenth taken by the ten largest. What was sequenced was PBMCs. Source of these receptors: a young woman in good health and CMV-seropositive. Both conserved end residues are part of each CDR3. The order of the fields is CDR3 DNA, CDR3 protein, V gene, clone size, D gene, J gene. D genes are given only for firm matches. A row's size may be missing; if present it is once, few, many or a size class.

CDR3nt: TGTGCCAGCAGTGACAGGGGTTTGAAGACCCAGTACTTC
CDR3aa: CASSDRGLKTQYF
v_gene: TRBV6-1
abundance: few
d_gene: .
j_gene: TRBJ2-5

CDR3nt: TGTGCCAGCAGCGCCGACAGTAATAATTCACCCCTCCACTTT
CDR3aa: CASSADSNNSPLHF
v_gene: TRBV9
abundance: .
d_gene: .
j_gene: TRBJ1-6

CDR3nt: TGCGCCAGCAGCCCTTGGATTGGACAGGCGCGAAGCGAGCAGTACTTC
CDR3aa: CASSPWIGQARSEQYF
v_gene: TRBV4-1
abundance: once
d_gene: TRBD1
j_gene: TRBJ2-7

CDR3nt: TGTGCCAGCAGTTTAGGAGGGCCGGGAAATGAGCAGTTCTTC
CDR3aa: CASSLGGPGNEQFF
v_gene: TRBV28
abundance: .
d_gene: .
j_gene: TRBJ2-1

CDR3nt: TGTGCCAGCAGCACCCGGACAGGCAACTACGAGCAGTACTTC
CDR3aa: CASSTRTGNYEQYF
v_gene: TRBV4-2
abundance: .
d_gene: TRBD1
j_gene: TRBJ2-7

CDR3nt: TGTGCCAGCAGCCGAGCGGGAGGGCCCGGCGAGCAGTACTTC
CDR3aa: CASSRAGGPGEQYF
v_gene: TRBV7-6
abundance: .
d_gene: TRBD2
j_gene: TRBJ2-7

CDR3nt: TGTGCCTGGGGCGGGGCTAGCGGATTGCTAGATACGCAGTATTTT
CDR3aa: CAWGGASGLLDTQYF
v_gene: TRBV30
abundance: .
d_gene: TRBD2
j_gene: TRBJ2-3

CDR3nt: TGTGCCAGCACCCCAGGGCCTTTTAGCAATCAGCCCCAGCATTTT
CDR3aa: CASTPGPFSNQPQHF
v_gene: TRBV6-1
abundance: few
d_gene: .
j_gene: TRBJ1-5

CDR3nt: TGTGCCAGCAGCCTCTACAGGGGGCCCCTAGTAACTGGGGCCAACGTCCTGACTTTC
CDR3aa: CASSLYRGPLVTGANVLTF
v_gene: TRBV7-3
abundance: .
d_gene: TRBD1
j_gene: TRBJ2-6

CDR3nt: TGTGCCAGTAGTGCCCGGAGGGTTTTGAACACTGAAGCTTTCTTT
CDR3aa: CASSARRVLNTEAFF
v_gene: TRBV19
abundance: .
d_gene: .
j_gene: TRBJ1-1

CDR3nt: TGTGCCAGCAGCGGCAGGCCCAGCGGGGGTGGGGGAGACTATGGCTACACCTTC
CDR3aa: CASSGRPSGGGGDYGYTF
v_gene: TRBV13
abundance: .
d_gene: .
j_gene: TRBJ1-2

CDR3nt: TGTGCCAGCAGCCGAACGGAGAGGAACACTGAAGCTTTCTTT
CDR3aa: CASSRTERNTEAFF
v_gene: TRBV2
abundance: .
d_gene: .
j_gene: TRBJ1-1

CDR3nt: TGTGCTAGTGGTAATTGGACAGGGCGTAATCAGCCCCAGCATTTT
CDR3aa: CASGNWTGRNQPQHF
v_gene: TRBV12-5
abundance: .
d_gene: TRBD1
j_gene: TRBJ1-5

CDR3nt: TGTGCCAGCAGTTACCCCACAGGGGTTCTCACCGGGGAGCTGTTTTTT
CDR3aa: CASSYPTGVLTGELFF
v_gene: TRBV6-6
abundance: .
d_gene: TRBD1
j_gene: TRBJ2-2

CDR3nt: TGTGCCAGTACAGACTTTAGCAATCAGCCCCAGCATTTT
CDR3aa: CASTDFSNQPQHF
v_gene: TRBV19
abundance: .
d_gene: .
j_gene: TRBJ1-5

CDR3nt: TGTGCCAGCAGCCTTAGCGGGAGGGCGGGGGAGCTGTTTTTT
CDR3aa: CASSLSGRAGELFF
v_gene: TRBV5-6
abundance: .
d_gene: TRBD2
j_gene: TRBJ2-2

CDR3nt: TGTGCCAGCATCGACTATAGCGGCAAGCTGGATACGCAGTATTTT
CDR3aa: CASIDYSGKLDTQYF
v_gene: TRBV7-9
abundance: .
d_gene: .
j_gene: TRBJ2-3

CDR3nt: TGTGCCAGCAGCACGTGGACAGGGGTGGGCTATGGCTACACCTTC
CDR3aa: CASSTWTGVGYGYTF
v_gene: TRBV5-6
abundance: .
d_gene: TRBD1
j_gene: TRBJ1-2

CDR3nt: TGTGCCAGTAGTAGACAGGGTGGAGAAGAAAAACTGTTTTTT
CDR3aa: CASSRQGGEEKLFF
v_gene: TRBV19
abundance: .
d_gene: TRBD1
j_gene: TRBJ1-4

CDR3nt: TGTGCCAGCAGCTCCCCGTTGACAGGGCTAGACGAAAAACTGTTTTTT
CDR3aa: CASSSPLTGLDEKLFF
v_gene: TRBV5-6
abundance: few
d_gene: TRBD1
j_gene: TRBJ1-4

CDR3nt: TGCGCCAGCAGTGGACTAGCGAAAGGGAATACGCAGTATTTT
CDR3aa: CASSGLAKGNTQYF
v_gene: TRBV10-1
abundance: few
d_gene: TRBD2
j_gene: TRBJ2-3

CDR3nt: TGTGCCAGCAGCACTGGGACAGGGGGGTATAGGACTAATGAAAAACTGTTTTTT
CDR3aa: CASSTGTGGYRTNEKLFF
v_gene: TRBV5-5
abundance: .
d_gene: TRBD1
j_gene: TRBJ1-4

CDR3nt: TGTGCCAGCAGCTTCCACCCGACTAGCGGCTCCACAGATACGCAGTATTTT
CDR3aa: CASSFHPTSGSTDTQYF
v_gene: TRBV5-4
abundance: .
d_gene: TRBD2
j_gene: TRBJ2-3

CDR3nt: TGCGCCAGCAGCCAAATCCAGGGGTACTTCAGTACTGGGGCCAACGTCCTGACTTTC
CDR3aa: CASSQIQGYFSTGANVLTF
v_gene: TRBV4-3
abundance: few
d_gene: .
j_gene: TRBJ2-6

CDR3nt: TGTGCCAGCAGCAAAGTCTCGCGGGGGGGGTGCGAGCAGTACTTC
CDR3aa: CASSKVSRGGCEQYF
v_gene: TRBV21-1
abundance: .
d_gene: .
j_gene: TRBJ2-7

CDR3nt: TGCGCCAGCAGCTTGCCCCCGGACAGGGCTAGCACAGATACGCAGTATTTT
CDR3aa: CASSLPPDRASTDTQYF
v_gene: TRBV5-1
abundance: .
d_gene: TRBD1
j_gene: TRBJ2-3

CDR3nt: TGTGCCAGCAGCCAAGAATGGACAATGGGCACTGAAGCTTTCTTT
CDR3aa: CASSQEWTMGTEAFF
v_gene: TRBV14
abundance: .
d_gene: .
j_gene: TRBJ1-1

CDR3nt: TGTGCCAGCAGCTTAAGGGACAGGATCTACGAGCAGTACTTC
CDR3aa: CASSLRDRIYEQYF
v_gene: TRBV7-9
abundance: once
d_gene: TRBD1
j_gene: TRBJ2-7

CDR3nt: TGTGCCAGCAGCGTAGTAAGTCTAGCGGGGACAGATACGCAGTATTTT
CDR3aa: CASSVVSLAGTDTQYF
v_gene: TRBV9
abundance: .
d_gene: TRBD2
j_gene: TRBJ2-3

CDR3nt: TGCGCCAGCAGCTTTGAGGGACTCGACGAGCAGTACTTC
CDR3aa: CASSFEGLDEQYF
v_gene: TRBV5-1
abundance: .
d_gene: .
j_gene: TRBJ2-7

CDR3nt: TGTGCCAGCAGGGGAGGGGGGACCGTCTATAATTCACCCCTCCACTTT
CDR3aa: CASRGGGTVYNSPLHF
v_gene: TRBV7-9
abundance: .
d_gene: .
j_gene: TRBJ1-6

CDR3nt: TGTGCCTGGAGTGTACCCGGGACAGGGGGCGGACAGCCCCAGCATTTT
CDR3aa: CAWSVPGTGGGQPQHF
v_gene: TRBV30
abundance: once
d_gene: TRBD1
j_gene: TRBJ1-5

CDR3nt: TGTGCCACCAGCAGAGCCCTATCTGTCACCCTTGAAGCTTTCTTT
CDR3aa: CATSRALSVTLEAFF
v_gene: TRBV15
abundance: .
d_gene: .
j_gene: TRBJ1-1

CDR3nt: TGTGCCAGCAGTGGCGGAGGAATCCAAGAGACCCAGTACTTC
CDR3aa: CASSGGGIQETQYF
v_gene: TRBV6-1
abundance: .
d_gene: .
j_gene: TRBJ2-5

CDR3nt: TGTGCCAGCAGCCCAAAGGGGGCAAATCAGCCCCAGCATTTT
CDR3aa: CASSPKGANQPQHF
v_gene: TRBV9
abundance: .
d_gene: TRBD1
j_gene: TRBJ1-5

CDR3nt: TGCGCCAGCAGCTTGGGGACAGGGGGCTCTGGAAACACCATATATTTT
CDR3aa: CASSLGTGGSGNTIYF
v_gene: TRBV5-1
abundance: .
d_gene: TRBD1
j_gene: TRBJ1-3

CDR3nt: TGCGCCAGCAGCTTGGTGGGTAGCGGGAGACCGACTAGCACAGATACGCAGTATTTT
CDR3aa: CASSLVGSGRPTSTDTQYF
v_gene: TRBV5-1
abundance: .
d_gene: TRBD2
j_gene: TRBJ2-3

CDR3nt: TGTGCCAGCAGTTTATCGACCAGTGGAGGTTACAATGAGCAGTTCTTC
CDR3aa: CASSLSTSGGYNEQFF
v_gene: TRBV27
abundance: .
d_gene: .
j_gene: TRBJ2-1

CDR3nt: TGTGCCAGCAGCTTACAGGACAATCAGCCCCAGCATTTT
CDR3aa: CASSLQDNQPQHF
v_gene: TRBV27
abundance: few
d_gene: .
j_gene: TRBJ1-5

CDR3nt: TGTGCCAGCAGCGGGGGACTCTCCTACGAGCAGTACTTC
CDR3aa: CASSGGLSYEQYF
v_gene: TRBV19
abundance: .
d_gene: TRBD2
j_gene: TRBJ2-7

CDR3nt: TGTGCCAGCAGGCCAACAGTCGGTGAAGCTTTCTTT
CDR3aa: CASRPTVGEAFF
v_gene: TRBV6-5
abundance: .
d_gene: .
j_gene: TRBJ1-1

CDR3nt: TGTGCCAGCAGCGTGACAGGGACAACTAATGAAAAACTGTTTTTT
CDR3aa: CASSVTGTTNEKLFF
v_gene: TRBV9
abundance: few
d_gene: TRBD1
j_gene: TRBJ1-4

CDR3nt: TGTGCCAGCAGCTTAGAAGGGAGGTACAATGAGCAGTTCTTC
CDR3aa: CASSLEGRYNEQFF
v_gene: TRBV7-7
abundance: .
d_gene: .
j_gene: TRBJ2-1

CDR3nt: TGTGCCAGCAGTTCCGGGACAGGGTTTCGGGAGACCCAGTACTTC
CDR3aa: CASSSGTGFRETQYF
v_gene: TRBV5-6
abundance: .
d_gene: TRBD1
j_gene: TRBJ2-5

CDR3nt: TGTGCCAGCAGCCCCACTAGCGGGAACTACAATGAGCAGTTCTTC
CDR3aa: CASSPTSGNYNEQFF
v_gene: TRBV6-5
abundance: .
d_gene: TRBD2
j_gene: TRBJ2-1

CDR3nt: TGTGCCTGGAGTACCGCCAGCGGGAGGGATACAGATACGCAGTATTTT
CDR3aa: CAWSTASGRDTDTQYF
v_gene: TRBV30
abundance: .
d_gene: TRBD2
j_gene: TRBJ2-3

CDR3nt: TGTGCCAGCAGCTTTCTAGGGGGCGGCCTAAATGAGCAGTTCTTC
CDR3aa: CASSFLGGGLNEQFF
v_gene: TRBV7-3
abundance: .
d_gene: TRBD1
j_gene: TRBJ2-1

CDR3nt: TGCGCCAGCAGCCAAGAGTGGGGCCCGGAGACCCAGTACTTC
CDR3aa: CASSQEWGPETQYF
v_gene: TRBV4-3
abundance: .
d_gene: .
j_gene: TRBJ2-5

CDR3nt: TGTGCCAGCAGTGGAACCAGGGGTCGTCAGCCCCAGCATTTT
CDR3aa: CASSGTRGRQPQHF
v_gene: TRBV2
abundance: few
d_gene: .
j_gene: TRBJ1-5

CDR3nt: TGCGCCAGCAGAACGGACAGGGGAGGGGTGAACACTGAAGCTTTCTTT
CDR3aa: CASRTDRGGVNTEAFF
v_gene: TRBV5-1
abundance: .
d_gene: TRBD1
j_gene: TRBJ1-1

CDR3nt: TGCGCCAGCAGCCAAGTAGTCGCGGGGTACGAGCAGTACTTC
CDR3aa: CASSQVVAGYEQYF
v_gene: TRBV4-1
abundance: .
d_gene: .
j_gene: TRBJ2-7

CDR3nt: TGTGCCAGCAGGTTCCTTGTAGCGGGAAACTACGAGCAGTACTTC
CDR3aa: CASRFLVAGNYEQYF
v_gene: TRBV28
abundance: .
d_gene: TRBD2
j_gene: TRBJ2-7

CDR3nt: TGCGCCAGCAGCTTGACGGGAGCCTACGAGCAGTACTTC
CDR3aa: CASSLTGAYEQYF
v_gene: TRBV5-1
abundance: once
d_gene: .
j_gene: TRBJ2-7

CDR3nt: TGTGCCAGCAGTATAGCTAACCACAATGAGCAGTTCTTC
CDR3aa: CASSIANHNEQFF
v_gene: TRBV27
abundance: few
d_gene: .
j_gene: TRBJ2-1

CDR3nt: TGTGCCAGCAGCTTGCTTGACAGGTCCTACGAGCAGTACTTC
CDR3aa: CASSLLDRSYEQYF
v_gene: TRBV5-4
abundance: .
d_gene: .
j_gene: TRBJ2-7

CDR3nt: TGTGCCAGCAGCTGGCCCGCTAGCGGAAAAAACATTCAGTACTTC
CDR3aa: CASSWPASGKNIQYF
v_gene: TRBV5-5
abundance: .
d_gene: TRBD2
j_gene: TRBJ2-4